This TCR beta chain was observed in a study of OX40 agonist ivuxolimab in advanced cancers. About the study: Patients' therapy was ivuxolimab, an antibody that acts as an agonist of OX40 (CD134). The dose-escalation cohort was approximately 81% male, with a mean age of about 58 years, ranging roughly 23 to 90.

Profiled with immunoSEQ multiplex PCR; TCRdb holds only in-frame clones, not every one. The sample consists of tens of thousands of clones, roughly 92% of them appearing once. Germline V CDR1 and CDR2: SNHLY, FYNNEI. The CDR3 has 12 amino acids. The V end lost 5 bases, the J end lost 2 bases, and 7 bases lay between the germline ends. Study-wide points: The antigens recognized by the expanded peripheral T cells, that is their antigen specificity, were not determined.

In regard to this clone: What it binds is not known.

The source was CD4+ or CD8+ T cells sorted from blood, collected in a trial of the OX40 agonist ivuxolimab. The chain carries TRBV2 and TRBJ2-7; D is unclear. This TCR was sampled from an adult with an advanced solid tumor such as melanoma, head and neck, liver or kidney cancer. In nucleotides, the CDR3 is TGTGCCAGCAGTACGTGGCCCTACGAGCAGTACTTC. It specifies CASSTWPYEQYF.